The 10 T cell receptor beta chains below all came from one sample that was sequenced in a study of regulatory T cells in long-lasting Graves disease. Time point defined: newly diagnosed GD, antithyroid drugs for less than 3 months. PBMC-derived RNA was used for the TCR library. Library construction for TCR beta used iRepertoire HTBI primers and Arm-PCR of CDR3 regions. One entry per CDR3 protein results from TCRdb running MiXCR on the multiplex PCR reads. The sample includes approximately 490,000 distinct CDR3 sequences, about 17% of them seen just once. These data are also associated with another study on T cells in Graves' hyperthyroidism and ophthalmopathy.

Sample: peripheral blood mononuclear cells (PBMCs), taken at new diagnosis, from a patient treated with antithyroid drugs. The receptors were gathered from a man aged 40-49 years with Graves disease.

This rearrangement joins TRBV30 to TRBJ2-3; 14 nucleotides match TRBD2. The J segment lost 6 bases and the V segment lost 5 bases, leaving 4 bases of the junction unmatched. In germline, CDR1 is GTSNPN, CDR2 SVGIG (reference sequence). The CDR3 sequence is 14 residues long. The chain's CDR3 is CAWGRTSGRDTQYF. The DNA of the CDR3 is TGTGCCTGGGGGAGGACTAGCGGGAGGGATACGCAGTATTTT.

The chain couples TRBV10-3 to TRBJ2-1, with TRBD2 matching 15 bases. The CDR3 loop spans 16 amino acids. J lost 3 bases, V lost 10 bases, and 7 bases had no gene match. The germline V gene encodes CDR1 ENHRY and CDR2 SYGVKD. Here the CDR3 DNA reads TGTGCCACCCGGACTAGCGGGAGGGCCTACTACAATGAGCAGTTCTTC. The encoded protein is CATRTSGRAYYNEQFF.

J is TRBJ2-4 and V is TRBV6-2 or TRBV6-3, with 8 bases matching TRBD2. Germline loops: CDR1 MNHEY, CDR2 SVGEGT. V gave up 2 bases and J gave up 0 bases; unmatched junction bases: 6. CDR3 length: 17 residues. CDR3 bases: TGTGCCAGCAGTTACGATCCTAGCGGGCTAGCCAAAAACATTCAGTACTTC. It translates to CASSYDPSGLAKNIQYF.

The table lists this clonotype with many counts. The rearrangement links TRBV12-3 or TRBV12-4 to TRBJ2-7, with 8 bases lining up with TRBD1. This CDR3 is built from 15 residues. Trimming took 2 bases from V and 6 from J; bases not matched to a gene: 9. CDR3 nucleotides: TGTGCCAGCAGTTTAATCGGACAGGGTCCCGCCGAGCAGTACTTC. Its translation: CASSLIGQGPAEQYF.

Ten or more counts support this clonotype. This sequence joins TRBV30 and TRBJ1-5; no clear D. CDR3 size: 14 residues. Trimming removed 0 bases at V and 4 bases at J, with 10 bases between. Germline CDR1 is GTSNPN and CDR2 is SVGIG (reference sequence). The CDR3 spells CAWSVGQINQPQHF. CDR3 in DNA: TGTGCCTGGAGTGTAGGCCAGATAAATCAGCCCCAGCATTTT.

This clonotype was observed a handful of times. A far larger clone is just one base off, so this is likely a read error. V gene TRBV7-2 combines with J gene TRBJ2-1; D is unresolved. Germline V gives CDR1 SGHTA, CDR2 FQGNSA. Trimming cost V 0 bases and J 10 bases, with 13 bases left between them. CDR3 length: 14 residues. The CDR3 DNA is TGTGCCAGCAGCTTAGCGCGAAGCCTCCGCGAGCAGTTCTTC. Protein: CASSLARSLREQFF.

The gene calls are TRBV6-2 or TRBV6-3 and TRBJ1-3; 8 bases line up with TRBD1. The J segment lost 0 bases and the V segment lost 5 bases, leaving 9 bases of the junction unmatched. In germline, CDR1 is MNHEY, CDR2 SVGEGT. The CDR3 contains 17 residues. This chain's CDR3 is CASSETLQGGSGNTIYF. CDR3 nucleotide sequence: TGTGCCAGCAGTGAAACCCTACAGGGGGGCTCTGGAAACACCATATATTTT.

This clonotype was counted only a few times. The chain couples TRBV18 to TRBJ2-4; 13 nucleotides align to TRBD2. Losses at the gene ends were 3 bases for V and 5 bases for J; bases not matched to a gene: 4. The CDR3 has 16 amino acids. CDR1 is KGHSH, CDR2 LQKENI, per germline. Here the CDR3 DNA reads TGTGCCAGCTCACCCCCGGGACTAGCGGGACAAAACATTCAGTACTTC. Translation gives CASSPPGLAGQNIQYF.

This clonotype has at least ten counts. V and J are TRBV30 and TRBJ2-1; D call uncertain. Trimming stripped 3 bases from V and 12 bases from J, with 18 bases between. Germline values: CDR1 GTSNPN, CDR2 SVGIG (reference sequence). The CDR3 consists of 13 residues. This CDR3 reads CAWSKGMAVRQFF. CDR3 nucleotide sequence: TGTGCCTGGAGCAAAGGGATGGCCGTTAGGCAGTTCTTC.

The sample holds many counts of this clonotype. The rearrangement links TRBV20-1 to TRBJ2-1; TRBD1 matches 8 bases. Germline loops: CDR1 DFQATT, CDR2 SNEGSKA (reference sequence). J gave up 8 bases and V 4 bases, and 4 bases lay outside the gene matches. This CDR3 is 12 amino acids long. The CDR3 DNA reads TGCAGTGCTAACCCGGACAGGGATGAGCAGTTCTTC. Its protein product is CSANPDRDEQFF.